The clone carrying this T cell receptor (beta chain) was observed a handful of times. Antigen unknown. TCRdb redid the calling of the RT-PCR reads with MiXCR, one entry per CDR3 protein. The sample holds hundreds of thousands of distinct CDR3 sequences, less than 20% seen once. The sample belongs to a study of response to subunit inactivated influenza vaccine. General observations from the study: The authors offered the suggestion that each seasonal influenza vaccination recruits few new T cells.

Material: PBMCs from blood, obtained around 5 days after vaccination. The TCR comes from a man in his fifties or sixties who received an inactivated influenza vaccine.

The CDR3 here is CASSTDGKNQPQHF. For the CDR3, the DNA is TGTGCCAGCAGCACCGACGGAAAGAATCAGCCCCAGCATTTT. The chain carries TRBV12-3 or TRBV12-4 and TRBJ1-5; D ambiguous. This CDR3 is built from 14 residues. Between the trimmed V and J ends, which lost 6 bases and 4 bases, there was a span of 13 bases.